These 25 T cell receptor beta chains share one sample of origin, sequenced in a study of cytomegalovirus exposure and HLA in healthy donors. Vbeta (60) and Jbeta (13) primers were used in the PCR. Sequenced by immunoSEQ multiplex PCR; TCRdb stores in-frame clones only, minus some. There are under 200,000 clones in the sample; around three quarters occur only once, and around 6% lies in the top ten. Input material: PBMCs. Receptor source: a man aged 35-49 years in good health and CMV-seronegative.

The sample holds a few counts of this clone. The rearrangement links TRBV4-3 to TRBJ2-1; possibly TRBD2 for D (5 bases). The germline V gene has CDR1 LGHNA and CDR2 YSLEER. CDR3 size: 16 residues. Trimming removed 5 bases from V and 4 bases from J, with 18 bases in between. Written as DNA, the CDR3 is TGCGCCAGCAGCTCCCAAGCGGCGTTGAATTACAATGAGCAGTTCTTC. Translation gives CASSSQAALNYNEQFF.

V is TRBV6-1 and J is TRBJ2-2, with D possibly TRBD2 on 6 matching bases. The CDR3 is 15 residues long. CDR1 and CDR2 (germline): MNHNS, SASEGT. The ends were cut back, 3 bases at V and 5 bases at J, with 13 bases in the middle. CDR3 amino acids: CASSDANRGTGELFF. For the CDR3, the DNA is TGTGCCAGCAGTGACGCTAACCGGGGGACCGGGGAGCTGTTTTTT.

The chain joins TRBV30 to TRBJ2-5, with 8 nucleotides matching TRBD1. The closer fit of TRBJ2-7 to the DNA end suggests the J call may be wrong. In germline, CDR1 is GTSNPN, CDR2 SVGIG (reference sequence). CDR3 length equals 14 residues. This CDR3 reads CAWRGTGVGYEQYF. CDR3 sequence (DNA): TGTGCCTGGAGGGGGACAGGAGTAGGTTACGAGCAGTACTTC.

V is TRBV6-5 and J is TRBJ1-2, with TRBD1 matching over 8 bases. The CDR3 contains 13 residues. V was clipped by 7 bases and J by 7 bases; unmatched bases: 8. The germline gives CDR1 MNHEY, CDR2 SVGAGI. The CDR3 coding sequence is TGTGCCAGCACCAGGACAGGGCAGGGTGGCTACACCTTC. Amino acid sequence: CASTRTGQGGYTF.

The chain uses TRBV27 and TRBJ2-1, with D maybe TRBD2 (6 bases). This CDR3 is built from 11 residues. V dropped 6 bases and J dropped 15 bases, with 15 bases sitting between them. Germline V gene lookup returns CDR1 MNHEY and CDR2 SMNVEV (reference sequence). The CDR3: CASSSRQRAFF. The CDR3 nucleotides are TGTGCCAGCAGCTCTAGACAGCGGGCGTTCTTC.

The chain links TRBV4-1 to TRBJ2-3, with 7 bases that match TRBD2. Germline-derived CDR1 and CDR2 are MGHRA and YSYEKL. The V segment lost 0 bases and the J segment 5 bases; nucleotides outside the gene matches: 8. CDR3 size: 16 residues. DNA for the CDR3: TGCGCCAGCAGCCAAGAACTGGCGGGAGTTCTAGATACGCAGTATTTT. It codes for CASSQELAGVLDTQYF.

The chain joins TRBV23-1 to TRBJ2-5; TRBD2 matches 12 bases. TRBV23-1 is placed among ORFs of uncertain function. The CDR3 length is 18 residues. Losses at the gene ends were 4 bases for V and 5 bases for J; bases not matched to a gene: 14. The CDR3 DNA follows: TGCGCCAGCAGTCCTTGGGCCCTAGCGGGGGGGCGTGTCGAGACCCAGTACTTC. This codes for CASSPWALAGGRVETQYF.

This clone occurred a few times. The chain joins TRBV18 to TRBJ2-7; 10 bases match TRBD1. V trimming: 1 base; J trimming: 5 bases; junction bases outside the gene matches: 5. Germline CDR1 and CDR2: KGHSH and LQKENI. This CDR3 has 15 amino acids. The CDR3 sequence: CASSPRTGGVDEQYF. Here the CDR3 DNA reads TGTGCCAGCTCACCACGGACAGGGGGGGTCGACGAGCAGTACTTC.

The chain employs TRBV7-5 and TRBJ2-5; TRBD1, as called in the table, went unchecked against the DNA. TRBV7-5 is tagged as a pseudogene. The CDR3 has 13 residues. In DNA form, the CDR3 reads TGTGTCAGAAGCTTTAACGCAGAAGAGACCCAGTACTTC. Residues: CVRSFNAEETQYF.

This chain joins TRBV7-8 and TRBJ2-5, with 7 positions matching TRBD2. Per germline, CDR1 SGHVS and CDR2 FQNEAQ. J was trimmed by 3 bases and V by 6 bases; bases with no gene match: 4. The CDR3 extends over 13 amino acids. CDR3 amino acids: CASRGGMEETQYF. The CDR3 DNA is TGTGCCAGCAGGGGGGGGATGGAAGAGACCCAGTACTTC. Based on the CDR3 plus reference TRBV7-8 and TRBJ2-5, the full variable domain is GAGVSQSPRYKVAKRGQDVALRCDPISGHVSLFWYQQALGQGPEFLTYFQNEAQLDKSGLPSDRFFAERPEGSVSTLKIQRTQQEDSAVYLCASRGGMEETQYFGPGTRLLVL.

This clone was counted a few times. The chain combines TRBV9 with TRBJ1-5; D remains ambiguous. This CDR3 spans 15 amino acids. Germline V CDR1 and CDR2: SGDLS, YYNGEE. The germline V and J ends were trimmed by 0 bases and 2 bases, with 9 bases remaining between them. The CDR3 DNA sequence: TGTGCCAGCAGCGTAGAAGAGTTCGGCAATCAGCCCCAGCATTTT. This sequence encodes CASSVEEFGNQPQHF.

The chain carries TRBV19 and TRBJ2-1, with 10 bases identical to TRBD2. V gave up 5 bases and J gave up 8 bases; unmatched junction bases: 6. This CDR3 is built from 14 residues. Germline lookup yields CDR1 LNHDA and CDR2 SQIVND (reference sequence). DNA for the CDR3: TGTGCCAGTAGTTCGGGACTAGCGTTCCATGAGCAGTTCTTC. Translating gives CASSSGLAFHEQFF.

V usage is TRBV27 and J usage is TRBJ1-2; D uncertain. The V end lost 5 bases, the J end lost 2 bases, and 12 bases lay between the germline ends. From germline, CDR1 is MNHEY and CDR2 SMNVEV (reference sequence). This CDR3 has 14 residues. The CDR3 nucleotides are TGTGCCAGCAGTCCCCGACAAGGAAACTATGGCTACACCTTC. Its translation is CASSPRQGNYGYTF.

This clone was counted between two and nine times. The chain combines TRBV19 with TRBJ1-3; 9 bases map to TRBD1. Germline CDR1 LNHDA, CDR2 SQIVND (reference sequence). The CDR3 is made up of 15 amino acids. V dropped 5 bases and J dropped 2; count of bases not matched to a gene: 4. The CDR3 nucleotides are TGTGCCAGTAGTCGGACAGGGGTAACTGGAAACACCATATATTTT. Its protein is CASSRTGVTGNTIYF.

The chain uses TRBV30 and TRBJ1-1; weak D call: TRBD1 (5 bases). Germline lookup yields CDR1 GTSNPN and CDR2 SVGIG (reference sequence). The length of the CDR3 is 13 residues. V lost 2 bases, J lost 6 bases, and 13 bases lay in between. CDR3 nucleotide sequence: TGTGCCTGGAGTCAAGGGGAGGTGGCTGAAGCTTTCTTT. Its protein product is CAWSQGEVAEAFF.

In its sample, this clone was seen a few times. The gene calls are TRBV7-2 and TRBJ2-5; 7 bases agree with TRBD2. Germline lookup yields CDR1 SGHTA and CDR2 FQGNSA. J lost 1 base, V lost 7 bases, and 6 bases had no gene match. This CDR3 region has 14 residues. CDR3: CASNPAGIQETQYF. The CDR3 bases are TGTGCCAGCAACCCAGCGGGGATCCAAGAGACCCAGTACTTC.

This clone appeared once. The rearrangement links TRBV18 to TRBJ2-3; 7 bases are shared with TRBD1. V was pared by 6 bases and J by 12 bases, with 15 bases of the junction left unmatched. Germline CDR1 KGHSH, CDR2 LQKENI. This CDR3 has 14 residues. CDR3 nucleotide sequence: TGTGCCAGCTCCCCCTCCCGGGACAGAACTCTCCAGTATTTT. Its translation: CASSPSRDRTLQYF.

The chain uses TRBV5-1 and TRBJ1-1; D may be TRBD1 (5 bases). With 0 bases removed from V and 5 bases from J, the gap between germline ends came to 14 bases. The CDR3 consists of 15 residues. Germline CDR1 reads SGHRS; CDR2 reads YFSETQ. CDR3 nucleotides: TGCGCCAGCAGCTTGGTTCCAGGGAGGGTGACTGAAGCTTTCTTT. This gives the protein CASSLVPGRVTEAFF.

This clone was seen just once. The genes are TRBV7-9 and TRBJ2-7, with a tentative D call TRBD1 (6 bases). The germline V gene encodes CDR1 SEHNR and CDR2 FQNEAQ (reference sequence). V lost 4 bases, J lost 0 bases, and 13 bases lay in between. The CDR3 sequence is 15 residues long. CDR3 residues: CASSSTGEGSYEQYF. CDR3 nucleotide sequence: TGTGCCAGCAGCTCGACAGGCGAAGGCTCCTACGAGCAGTACTTC.

To note about this clone: At one end, the junction sequence differs from germline, possibly due to a read error. Other DNA variants within this sample encode the same CDR3. The chain uses TRBV5-1 and TRBJ1-2; D is unresolved. Per germline, CDR1 SGHRS and CDR2 YFSETQ. The CDR3 extends over 13 amino acids. For the CDR3, the DNA is TGCGCCAGCAGTTTGGATAGTAACTATGGCTACACCTTC. It is translated as CASSLDSNYGYTF.

The CDR3 region has the DNA TGTGCCAGCAGTTCCCGGAGCGGGGGGGCAGCAGATACGCAGTATTTT. It specifies CASSSRSGGAADTQYF. V and J are TRBV27 and TRBJ2-3; 10 bases map to TRBD2. V lost 4 bases and J lost 4; bases outside the gene matches: 8. Germline assignment: CDR1 MNHEY and CDR2 SMNVEV (reference sequence). This CDR3 comprises 16 residues.

The V and J genes are TRBV5-1 and TRBJ2-2, with 9 bases matching TRBD2. This CDR3 spans 16 amino acids. V dropped 2 bases and J dropped 5; count of bases not matched to a gene: 7. Germline V gene data show CDR1 as SGHRS and CDR2 as YFSETQ. The DNA for the CDR3 is TGCGCCAGCAGCTTAACTAGCGGGTCTAAGACCGGGGAGCTGTTTTTT. It yields the protein CASSLTSGSKTGELFF.

The rearrangement uses TRBV7-6 and TRBJ2-7, with a weak D call TRBD2 (5 bases). Germline-derived CDR1 and CDR2 are SGHVS and FNYEAQ. Trimming removed 2 bases from V and 5 bases from J, with 10 bases in between. CDR3 length: 13 amino acids. The CDR3 loop reads CASSLSGSHEQYF. Here the CDR3 DNA reads TGTGCCAGCAGCTTATCGGGGAGCCACGAGCAGTACTTC. Full variable domain (missing parts from reference TRBV7-6 and TRBJ2-7): GAGVSQSPRYKVTKRGQDVALRCDPISGHVSLYWYRQALGQGPEFLTYFNYEAQQDKSGLPNDRFSAERPEGSISTLTIQRTEQRDSAMYRCASSLSGSHEQYFGPGTRLTVT.

This clone has more than one count but fewer than ten. V gene TRBV25-1 combines with J gene TRBJ1-1; TRBD1 matches 8 bases. Trimming took 4 bases from V and 5 from J; bases not matched to a gene: 6. Germline CDR1 and CDR2: MGHDK and SYGVNS. CDR3 length: 14 amino acids. CDR3: CASSASGGETEAFF. The DNA of the CDR3 is TGTGCCAGCAGTGCGTCAGGGGGCGAAACTGAAGCTTTCTTT.

V gene TRBV2 combines with J gene TRBJ2-5, with a weak D call TRBD1 (6 bases). Per the germline V gene, CDR1 is SNHLY and CDR2 is FYNNEI. Trimming pared 6 bases from V and 6 bases from J, leaving 11 bases between. The CDR3 loop spans 12 amino acids. CDR3 sequence: CASSQGLQTQYF. The DNA for the CDR3 is TGTGCCAGCAGCCAGGGGCTCCAGACCCAGTACTTC.